The sequence of this T cell receptor beta chain was determined in a study of blood T cells in healthy people across ages. With respect to this clonotype: The target antigen is unknown.

Study-level points and caveats: Unsorted PBMC material precluded a definitive naive versus antigen-experienced comparison.

Sample-barcoded 5' priming and a J-beta primer mix drove a second PCR of roughly 6 to 12 cycles. TCRdb reprocessed the 5' RACE reads with MiXCR, giving one entry per CDR3 protein. The sample contains about 780,000 distinct CDR3 sequences, approximately 65% of which appear only once. From germline, CDR1 is LGHNA and CDR2 YNFKEQ. The CDR3 loop spans 17 amino acids. The V end was cut by 1 base, the J end by 7 bases, with 20 bases between. The material sequenced was blood. V gene TRBV4-2 combines with J gene TRBJ2-1; D is perhaps TRBD2 (6 bases). The TCR was taken from a man aged 25 to 40 in good health. The CDR3 sequence: CASSQGEAGLSGNEQFF. In DNA form, the CDR3 reads TGTGCCAGCAGCCAAGGAGAGGCGGGGCTTTCGGGGAATGAGCAGTTCTTC.